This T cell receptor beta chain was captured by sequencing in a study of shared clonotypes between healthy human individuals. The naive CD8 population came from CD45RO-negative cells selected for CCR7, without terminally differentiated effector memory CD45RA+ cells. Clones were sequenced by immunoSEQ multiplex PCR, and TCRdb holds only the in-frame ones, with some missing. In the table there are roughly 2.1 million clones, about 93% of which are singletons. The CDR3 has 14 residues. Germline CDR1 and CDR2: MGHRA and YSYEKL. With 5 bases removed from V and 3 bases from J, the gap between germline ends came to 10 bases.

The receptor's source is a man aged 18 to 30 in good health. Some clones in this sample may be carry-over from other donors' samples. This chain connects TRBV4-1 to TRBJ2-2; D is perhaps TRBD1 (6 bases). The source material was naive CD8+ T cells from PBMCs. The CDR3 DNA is TGCGCCAGCAGCTTATACAGGGACACCGGGGAGCTGTTTTTT. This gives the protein CASSLYRDTGELFF.